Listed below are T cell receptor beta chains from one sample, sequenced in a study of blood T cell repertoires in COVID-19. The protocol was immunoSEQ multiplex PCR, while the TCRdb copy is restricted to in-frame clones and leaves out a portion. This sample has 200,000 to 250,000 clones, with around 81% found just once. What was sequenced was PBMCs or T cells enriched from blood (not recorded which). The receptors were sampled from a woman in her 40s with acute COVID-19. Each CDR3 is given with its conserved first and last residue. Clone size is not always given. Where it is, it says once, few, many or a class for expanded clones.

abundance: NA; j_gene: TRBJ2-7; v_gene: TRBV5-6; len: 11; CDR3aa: CASSLSSEQYF
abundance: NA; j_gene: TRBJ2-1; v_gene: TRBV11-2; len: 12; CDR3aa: CASSLANNEQFF
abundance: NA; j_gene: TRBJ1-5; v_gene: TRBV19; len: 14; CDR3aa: CASTREASNQPQHF
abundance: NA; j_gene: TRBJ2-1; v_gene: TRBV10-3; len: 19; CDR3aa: CAISPRTRLAGGGGNEQFF
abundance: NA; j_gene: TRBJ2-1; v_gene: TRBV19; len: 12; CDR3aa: CASKSEDSEQFF
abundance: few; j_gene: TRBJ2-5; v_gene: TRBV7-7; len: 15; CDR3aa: CASSPWAGTQETQYF
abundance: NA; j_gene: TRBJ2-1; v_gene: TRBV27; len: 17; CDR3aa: CASSLKGDGHFTLKQFF
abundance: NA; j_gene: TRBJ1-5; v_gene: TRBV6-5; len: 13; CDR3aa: CASRDRINQPQHF
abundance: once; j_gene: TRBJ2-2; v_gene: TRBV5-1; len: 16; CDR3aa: CASSLLAGVGTGELFF
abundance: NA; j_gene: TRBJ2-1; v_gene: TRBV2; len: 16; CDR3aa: CASSGLGGASYNEQFF
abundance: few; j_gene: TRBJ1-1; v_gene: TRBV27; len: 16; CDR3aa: CASSFSRTGKGTEAFF
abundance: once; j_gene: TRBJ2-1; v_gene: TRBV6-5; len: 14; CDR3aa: CASTRLAGYNEQFF
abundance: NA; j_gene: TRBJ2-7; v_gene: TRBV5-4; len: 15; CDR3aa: CASSLRSSGSYEQYF
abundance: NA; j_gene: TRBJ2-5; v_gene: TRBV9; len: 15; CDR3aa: CASSPGTGVQETQYF
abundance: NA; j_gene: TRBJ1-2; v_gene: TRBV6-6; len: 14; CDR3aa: CASSGTRGNYGYTF
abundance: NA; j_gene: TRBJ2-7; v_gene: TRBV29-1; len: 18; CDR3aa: CSVVWGPGGGKPSYEQYF
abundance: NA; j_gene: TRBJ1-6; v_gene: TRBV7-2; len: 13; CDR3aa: CASSLMTGSPLHF
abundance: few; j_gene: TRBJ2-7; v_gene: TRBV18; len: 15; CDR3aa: CASSPPDRGLYEQYF
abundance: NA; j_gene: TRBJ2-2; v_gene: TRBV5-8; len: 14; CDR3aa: CASSLGVRTGELFF
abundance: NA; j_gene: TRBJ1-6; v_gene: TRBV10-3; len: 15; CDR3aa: CAISEVDRNNSPLHF
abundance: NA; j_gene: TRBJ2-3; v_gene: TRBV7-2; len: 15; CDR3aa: CASSQVISSTDTQYF
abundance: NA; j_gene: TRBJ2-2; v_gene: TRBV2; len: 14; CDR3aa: CASRRDRNTGELFF
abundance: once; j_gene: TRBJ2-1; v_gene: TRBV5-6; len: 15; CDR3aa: CASSLSPTGFHEQFF
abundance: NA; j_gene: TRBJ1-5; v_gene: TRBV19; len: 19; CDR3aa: CASSIRNRGGGGSNQPQHF
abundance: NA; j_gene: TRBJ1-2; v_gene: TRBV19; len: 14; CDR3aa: CASSNQGVGYGYTF
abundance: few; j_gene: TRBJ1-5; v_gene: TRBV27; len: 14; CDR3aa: CASRETGRKQPQHF
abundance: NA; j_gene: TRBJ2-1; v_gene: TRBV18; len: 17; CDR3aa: CASSSLNSANSYNEQFF
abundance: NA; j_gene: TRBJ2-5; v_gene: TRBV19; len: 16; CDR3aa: CASSSPGTSVSETQYF
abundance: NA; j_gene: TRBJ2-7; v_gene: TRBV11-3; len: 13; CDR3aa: CASSFRTGLEQYF
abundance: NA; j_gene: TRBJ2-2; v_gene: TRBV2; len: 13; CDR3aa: CASSEKQPGELFF
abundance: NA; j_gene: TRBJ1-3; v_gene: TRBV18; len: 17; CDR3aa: CASSPLKTGGSGNTIYF
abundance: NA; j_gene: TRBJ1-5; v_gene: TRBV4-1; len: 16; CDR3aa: CASSQPRTGPTQPQHF
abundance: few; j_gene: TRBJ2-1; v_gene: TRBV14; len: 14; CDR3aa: CASSQFRAANEQFF
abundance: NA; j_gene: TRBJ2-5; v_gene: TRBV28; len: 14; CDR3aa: CASSHTGYRETQYF
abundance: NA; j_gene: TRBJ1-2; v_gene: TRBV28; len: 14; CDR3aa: CASSFGTGSRGYTF
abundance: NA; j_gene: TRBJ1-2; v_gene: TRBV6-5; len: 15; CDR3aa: CASRSQGALNYGYTF
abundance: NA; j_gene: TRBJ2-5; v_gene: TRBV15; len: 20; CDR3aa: CATSREGRSGQGARVKTQYF
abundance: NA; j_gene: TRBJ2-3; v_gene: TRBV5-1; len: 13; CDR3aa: CASGGRSTDTQYF
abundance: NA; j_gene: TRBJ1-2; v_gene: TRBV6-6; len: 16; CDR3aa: CASSLTDRALDYGYTF
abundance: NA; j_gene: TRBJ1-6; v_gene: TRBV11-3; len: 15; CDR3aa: CASSRRTGRNSPLHF
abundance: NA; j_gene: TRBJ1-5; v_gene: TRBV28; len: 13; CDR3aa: CASLPNSNQPQHF
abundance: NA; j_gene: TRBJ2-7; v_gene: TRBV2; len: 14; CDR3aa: CASSRDRYSYEQYF
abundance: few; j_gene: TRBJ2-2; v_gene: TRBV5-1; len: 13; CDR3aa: CASSLDYTGELFF
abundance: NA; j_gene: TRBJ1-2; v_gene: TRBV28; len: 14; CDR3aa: CAGSDRGRNYGYTF
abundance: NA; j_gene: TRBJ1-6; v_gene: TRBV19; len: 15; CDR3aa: CASRQGAGYNSPLHF
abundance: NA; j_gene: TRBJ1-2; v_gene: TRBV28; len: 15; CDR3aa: CASSRALQRGYGYTF
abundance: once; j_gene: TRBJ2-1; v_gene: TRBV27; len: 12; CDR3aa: CASTNPGNEQFF
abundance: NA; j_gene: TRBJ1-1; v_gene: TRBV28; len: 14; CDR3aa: CASISQGQVTEAFF
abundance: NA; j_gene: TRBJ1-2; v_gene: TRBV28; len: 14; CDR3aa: CASSHRDRTYGYTF
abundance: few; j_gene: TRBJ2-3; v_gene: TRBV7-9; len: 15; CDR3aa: CASSLTSGSPDTQYF
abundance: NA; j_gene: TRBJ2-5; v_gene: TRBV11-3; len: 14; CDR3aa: CASSLDPAHETQYF
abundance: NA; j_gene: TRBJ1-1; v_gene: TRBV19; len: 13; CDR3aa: CASQFGQGTEAFF
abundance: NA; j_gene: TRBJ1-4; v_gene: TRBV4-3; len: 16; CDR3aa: CASSQDLRATNEKLFF
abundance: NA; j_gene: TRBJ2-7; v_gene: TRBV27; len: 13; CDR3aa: CASSSRDFYEQYF
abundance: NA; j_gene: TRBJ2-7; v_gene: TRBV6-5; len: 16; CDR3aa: CASSYGVTGRPFEQYF
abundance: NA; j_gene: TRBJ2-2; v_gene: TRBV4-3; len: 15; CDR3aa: CASSQDRGNTGELFF
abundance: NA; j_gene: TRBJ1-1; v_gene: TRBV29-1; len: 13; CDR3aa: CSVQAPPGGEAFF
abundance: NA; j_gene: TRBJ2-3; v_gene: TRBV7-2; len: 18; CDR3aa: CASSLLGSGGARTDTQYF
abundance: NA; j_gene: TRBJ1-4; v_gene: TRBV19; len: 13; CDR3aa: CASSPTGEEKLFF